This T cell receptor beta chain was observed in a study of early T cells in non-severe SARS-CoV-2 infection. Study in general: Alpha and beta chains were unpaired, from unsorted whole-blood bulk RNA.

V was pared by 7 bases and J by 5 bases, with 17 bases between. The CDR3 is 15 residues long. Germline values: CDR1 LNHDA, CDR2 SQIVND (reference sequence). Individual cDNA molecules each received unique molecular identifiers attached to them. In TCRdb, the 5' RACE reads were re-called with MiXCR into one record per CDR3 protein. The repertoire holds around 80,000 distinct CDR3 sequences, with over 9.5% as singletons. The TCR originated in an adult who was a healthcare worker with PCR-confirmed SARS-CoV-2 infection or an uninfected control (not recorded which). The genes are TRBV19 and TRBJ2-2; tentatively, D is TRBD1 (6 bases). The sample taken for sequencing was whole blood. The CDR3 loop is CASNLQGILTGELFF. Here the CDR3 DNA reads TGTGCCAGTAACTTACAGGGAATTTTAACCGGGGAGCTGTTTTTT.